The clone carrying this T cell receptor (beta chain) was counted at least ten times. This sample's TCRbeta library carried unique molecular identifier barcodes. TCRdb re-analysed the PCR reads in MiXCR, keeping a single row per CDR3 protein. Found here are some 240,000 distinct CDR3 sequences, around 9.7% of them singletons; the top ten hold approximately 5.4%. Germline values: CDR1 SGHTA, CDR2 FQGNSA. This CDR3 comprises 15 residues. The J segment lost 3 bases and the V segment lost 1 base, leaving 4 bases of the junction unmatched. This specimen comes from a study of T-cell reconstitution after alpha-beta-depleted transplantation in children.

The receptor's source is a human donor who donated a stem cell graft to a child with SCID. The sample consisted of PBMCs from the stem cell graft donor, taken from the stem cell graft. The chain uses TRBV7-2 and TRBJ1-1; 8 bases map to TRBD1. The CDR3 here is CASSLGTGGYTEAFF. In DNA, the CDR3 is TGTGCCAGCAGCTTAGGAACAGGGGGTTACACTGAAGCTTTCTTT.